This T cell receptor beta chain comes out of a study of cytomegalovirus exposure and HLA in healthy donors. TCRdb keeps only in-frame clones here, not all; method: immunoSEQ multiplex PCR. This table holds more than 120,000 clones, roughly 89% found once. With 0 bases removed from V and 7 bases from J, the gap between germline ends came to 13 bases. The V gene's germline CDR1 is MGHRA and CDR2 YSYEKL. This CDR3 region has 15 residues. The rearrangement links TRBV4-1 to TRBJ1-3, with D possibly being TRBD1 (5 bases). The TCR sequence derives from a man between 18 and 35 years old in good health and CMV-seropositive. Sample: PBMCs. In DNA, the CDR3 is TGCGCCAGCAGCCAAGATACCCTGGGGACTAACACCATATATTTT. Encoded protein: CASSQDTLGTNTIYF.